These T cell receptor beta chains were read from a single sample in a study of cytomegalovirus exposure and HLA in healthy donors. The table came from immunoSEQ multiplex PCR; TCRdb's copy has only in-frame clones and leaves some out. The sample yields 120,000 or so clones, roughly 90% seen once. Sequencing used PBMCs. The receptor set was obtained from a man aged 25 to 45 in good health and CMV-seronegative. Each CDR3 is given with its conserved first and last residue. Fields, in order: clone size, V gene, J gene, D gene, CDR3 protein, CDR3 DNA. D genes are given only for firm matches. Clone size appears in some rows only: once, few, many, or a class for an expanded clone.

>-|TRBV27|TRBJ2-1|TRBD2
CASSLIRSGDNEQFF
TGTGCCAGCAGTTTAATTAGGAGCGGGGACAATGAGCAGTTCTTC
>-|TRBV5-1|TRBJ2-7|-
CASSLGAGVLYEQYF
TGCGCCAGCAGCTTGGGGGCGGGTGTCCTCTACGAGCAGTACTTC
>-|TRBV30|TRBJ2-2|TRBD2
CALAGGGTGELFF
TGTGCCTTAGCGGGAGGGGGCACCGGGGAGCTGTTTTTT
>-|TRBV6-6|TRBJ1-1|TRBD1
CASSYSETGAEAFF
TGTGCCAGCAGTTACTCGGAGACAGGGGCTGAAGCTTTCTTT
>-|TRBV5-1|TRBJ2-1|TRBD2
CASSLFLAGDSYNEQFF
TGCGCCAGCAGCTTGTTCCTAGCGGGGGACTCCTACAATGAGCAGTTCTTC
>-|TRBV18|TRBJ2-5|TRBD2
CASSRGGDVTQYF
TGTGCCAGCTCACGGGGAGGGGATGTGACCCAGTACTTC
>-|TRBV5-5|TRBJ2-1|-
CASSLGPGSNNEQFF
TGTGCCAGCAGCTTAGGACCCGGGAGCAACAATGAGCAGTTCTTC
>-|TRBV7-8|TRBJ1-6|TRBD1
CASSPSHDRGNSPLHF
TGTGCCAGCAGCCCATCCCACGACAGGGGTAATTCACCCCTCCACTTT
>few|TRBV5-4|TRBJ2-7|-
CASSNDSPLEQYF
TGTGCCAGCAGCAATGACTCTCCCCTCGAGCAGTACTTC
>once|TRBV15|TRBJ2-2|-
CATSRDGQLATTGELFF
TGTGCCACCAGCAGAGATGGGCAACTAGCTACGACCGGGGAGCTGTTTTTT
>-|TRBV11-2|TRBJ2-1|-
CASSLLRQGVDEQFF
TGTGCCAGCAGCTTATTGCGTCAGGGTGTCGATGAGCAGTTCTTC
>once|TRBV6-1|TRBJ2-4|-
CASSESTGLLAKNIQYF
TGTGCCAGCAGTGAATCTACAGGACTACTAGCCAAAAACATTCAGTACTTC
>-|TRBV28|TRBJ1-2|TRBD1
CASSLSETGWNGYTF
TGTGCCAGCAGTCTATCTGAGACAGGGTGGAATGGCTACACCTTC
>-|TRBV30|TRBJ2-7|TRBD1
CALVDRAKPYEQYF
TGTGCCTTAGTTGACAGGGCAAAACCCTACGAGCAGTACTTC
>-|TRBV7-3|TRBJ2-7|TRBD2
CASSLIAGNYEQYF
TGTGCCAGCAGCTTAATAGCGGGGAACTACGAGCAGTACTTC
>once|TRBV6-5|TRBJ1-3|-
CASRDTDAGNTIYF
TGTGCCAGCAGGGACACAGATGCTGGAAACACCATATATTTT